This T cell receptor (beta chain) was captured by sequencing in a study of shared clonotypes between healthy human individuals. The overall study: Each donor's CD8 memory used one plate, CD8 naive two, each CD4 subset three.

TCRdb keeps only in-frame clones here, not all; method: immunoSEQ multiplex PCR. The table includes 1.6 million or so clones, roughly 96% detected once. V lost 5 bases, J lost 6 bases, and 4 bases lay in between. Germline CDR1 is PRHDT and CDR2 is FYEKMQ (reference sequence). The CDR3 contains 11 residues. Sequencing was done on a sample of naive CD4+ T cells sorted from blood. Subset: CD45RA+ positively selected. This sequence was found in a man aged 30 to 39 in good health. The genes are TRBV13 and TRBJ2-2; D is uncertain. This CDR3 reads CASSRSGELFF. In nucleotides, the CDR3 is TGTGCCAGCAGCCGTTCCGGGGAGCTGTTTTTT.